The next 28 T cell receptor beta chains were all read from a single sample in a study of cytomegalovirus exposure and HLA in healthy donors. It was with 60 Vbeta and 13 Jbeta primers that the PCR ran. Libraries were prepared by immunoSEQ multiplex PCR; TCRdb keeps only in-frame clonotypes and omits some of them. The data contain roughly 150,000 clones, approximately 78% of them singletons. Sequenced: PBMCs. Receptors originate from a girl aged 2 to 10 in good health and CMV-seropositive.

J is TRBJ1-2 and V is TRBV5-1; D is possibly TRBD1 (5 bases). With 3 bases removed from V and 1 base from J, the gap between germline ends came to 16 bases. Germline assignment: CDR1 SGHRS and CDR2 YFSETQ. The CDR3 loop spans 16 amino acids. CDR3 bases: TGCGCCAGCAGCTGGGGTCCGGGACTGAGTAACTATGGCTACACCTTC. This codes for CASSWGPGLSNYGYTF.

The chain has TRBV21-1 and TRBJ1-5; no check of the table's D call, TRBD1, against the DNA was made. TRBV21-1 is classified as a pseudogene. CDR3 length: 14 residues. This chain's CDR3 is CAIRSQGPGGPQHF. The CDR3 bases are TGTGCCATCCGGAGCCAGGGACCAGGGGGGCCCCAGCATTTT.

The chain uses TRBV9 and TRBJ2-1, with 7 bases that match TRBD1. Trimming took 0 bases from V and 11 from J; bases not matched to a gene: 11. The germline V gene encodes CDR1 SGDLS and CDR2 YYNGEE. The CDR3 runs 15 residues. The CDR3 spells CASSVEPITGEQQFF. CDR3 coding DNA: TGTGCCAGCAGCGTAGAACCTATAACAGGGGAACAGCAGTTCTTC.

This clone occurred a few times. This chain links TRBV5-4 with TRBJ2-7; 8 bases map to TRBD1. In germline, CDR1 is SGHNT, CDR2 YYREEE (reference sequence). The CDR3 extends over 14 amino acids. V shed 5 bases, J shed 3 bases, and the junction held 7 bases outside the gene matches. Here the CDR3 reads CASRSQGDNYEQYF. The CDR3 region has the DNA TGTGCCAGCAGGTCACAGGGGGATAACTACGAGCAGTACTTC.

The chain couples TRBV5-5 to TRBJ2-2; TRBD1 aligns across 8 bases. This CDR3 is built from 16 residues. The germline gives CDR1 SGHKS, CDR2 YYEKEE (reference sequence). The ends lost 1 base at V and 4 bases at J; junction bases unmatched: 6. CDR3 sequence reads: CASSLIQGAGTGELFF. CDR3 nucleotide sequence: TGTGCCAGCAGCTTGATTCAGGGGGCCGGCACCGGGGAGCTGTTTTTT.

This chain links TRBV6-1 with TRBJ1-5; 7 bases are shared with TRBD1. In germline, CDR1 is MNHNS, CDR2 SASEGT. The CDR3 has 13 amino acids. The CDR3 sequence: CTEDRAKGQPQHF. Written as DNA, the CDR3 is TGTACTGAAGACAGGGCTAAGGGTCAGCCCCAGCATTTT.

The chain has TRBV10-3 and TRBJ2-5, with D perhaps matching TRBD1 (6 bases). Per the germline V gene, CDR1 is ENHRY and CDR2 is SYGVKD. This CDR3 is built from 14 residues. The V end lost 8 bases, the J end lost 0 bases, and 13 bases lay between the germline ends. CDR3 nucleotides: TGTGCCATCTCGGCCAGGGGTGACCAAGAGACCCAGTACTTC. It yields the protein CAISARGDQETQYF.

V and J are TRBV30 and TRBJ2-7; tentative D call: TRBD2 (6 bases). This CDR3 is built from 13 residues. V lost 5 bases, J lost 7 bases, and 18 bases lay in between. Looked up from germline, CDR1 is GTSNPN and CDR2 is SVGIG (reference sequence). CDR3 coding DNA: TGTGCCTGGTCAGCTGGAGGGCTCGGAGAGCAGTACTTC. Translating gives CAWSAGGLGEQYF. Looking up the rest from reference TRBV30 and TRBJ2-7 gives the full variable domain: SQTIHQWPATLVQPVGSPLSLECTVEGTSNPNLYWYRQAAGRGLQLLFYSVGIGQISSEVPQNLSASRPQDRQFILSSKKLLLSDSGFYLCAWSAGGLGEQYFGPGTRLTVT.

This chain's CDR3 is CASSYGTVSLMAGEKLFF. DNA of the CDR3: TGTGCCAGCAGCTACGGGACAGTTTCCTTAATGGCGGGTGAAAAACTGTTTTTT. The V call is TRBV7-9, the J call TRBJ1-4; 7 nucleotides line up with TRBD1. Looked up from germline, CDR1 is SEHNR and CDR2 is FQNEAQ (reference sequence). Trimming cost V 4 bases and J 7 bases; bases outside gene matches: 18. This CDR3 has 18 amino acids.

This clone was detected only a few times. The chain combines TRBV11-2 with TRBJ1-2; TRBD1 aligns across 10 bases. The CDR3 length is 15 residues. The V gene's germline CDR1 is SGHAT and CDR2 FQNNGV. V trimming: 6 bases; J trimming: 5 bases; junction bases outside the gene matches: 9. The DNA of the CDR3 is TGTGCCAGCAGAGCACCCGGGACAGGGGTATATGGCTACACCTTC. Translating it yields CASRAPGTGVYGYTF.

The chain is built from TRBV7-8 and TRBJ1-5; tentative D call: TRBD1 (6 bases). Per germline, CDR1 SGHVS and CDR2 FQNEAQ. Trimming removed 4 bases from V and 0 bases from J, with 16 bases in between. The CDR3 extends over 17 amino acids. CDR3 sequence reads: CASSWGPGAGSNQPQHF. CDR3 DNA: TGTGCCAGCAGCTGGGGGCCAGGGGCGGGTAGCAATCAGCCCCAGCATTTT.

The gene calls are TRBV5-6 and TRBJ2-2, with 7 bases that match TRBD2. CDR3 length equals 19 residues. CDR1 and CDR2 from the germline V gene are SGHDT and YYEEEE. V lost 0 bases and J lost 4; bases outside the gene matches: 15. CDR3 residues: CASSLGPVQTSVSTGELFF. Written as DNA, the CDR3 is TGTGCCAGCAGCTTGGGTCCCGTCCAAACTAGCGTGAGCACCGGGGAGCTGTTTTTT.

V and J are TRBV13 and TRBJ1-4, with unresolved D. The V and J ends lost 3 bases and 7 bases respectively, with 9 bases between them. This CDR3 spans 13 amino acids. Per the germline V gene, CDR1 is PRHDT and CDR2 is FYEKMQ (reference sequence). The CDR3 region is CASSFQRSEKLFF. The CDR3 DNA follows: TGTGCCAGCAGCTTCCAACGGAGTGAAAAACTGTTTTTT.

This sequence joins TRBV28 and TRBJ1-1; a weak D match, TRBD1 (6 bases). CDR1 and CDR2 (germline): MDHEN, SYDVKM. Trimming shortened V by 2 bases and J by 3 bases, and 7 bases separated the two germline ends. The CDR3 contains 13 residues. In DNA form, the CDR3 reads TGTGCCAGCAGTTTACAGGGGCACACTGAAGCTTTCTTT. Translation: CASSLQGHTEAFF.

The rearrangement uses TRBV5-1 and TRBJ2-7, with 9 nucleotides matching TRBD2. V lost 0 bases and J lost 6; bases outside the gene matches: 13. The CDR3 spans 17 residues. Germline values: CDR1 SGHRS, CDR2 YFSETQ. Here the CDR3 DNA reads TGCGCCAGCAGCTTGGCCTCCGCGGGAGGGCCTTGGGGCGAGCAGTACTTC. This codes for CASSLASAGGPWGEQYF.

The CDR3 DNA is TGTGCCAGCAGCTGCGACGGACAGGTCGCACCGGGGTACCAAGAGACCCAGTACTTC. It codes for CASSCDGQVAPGYQETQYF. The V gene is TRBV5-6, the J gene TRBJ2-5; 7 bases agree with TRBD1. CDR1 is SGHDT and CDR2 is YYEEEE in the germline V gene. Trimming at V came to 3 bases and at J to 0 bases, leaving 17 bases not matched to a gene. The CDR3 contains 19 residues.

The rearrangement links TRBV9 to TRBJ2-7; D possibly corresponds to TRBD2 (6 bases). The CDR3 totals 16 residues. The germline V gene encodes CDR1 SGDLS and CDR2 YYNGEE. V was shortened by 3 bases and J by 0 bases, with 16 bases between the two germline ends. The chain's CDR3 is CASSAVDYGSSYEQYF. CDR3 nucleotides: TGTGCCAGCAGCGCTGTGGACTACGGAAGCTCCTACGAGCAGTACTTC.

The chain has TRBV6-8 and TRBJ2-2; 9 bases are shared with TRBD1. Trimming cost V 5 bases and J 1 base; bases outside gene matches: 5. The V gene's germline CDR1 is MNHGY and CDR2 SAAAGT. This CDR3 is built from 16 residues. DNA of the CDR3: TGTGCCAGCAGTCGCACAGGGGGCCGGAACACCGGGGAGCTGTTTTTT. Translated, it gives CASSRTGGRNTGELFF.

This clone was seen once. This chain links TRBV19 with TRBJ2-3, with TRBD2 matching 8 bases. CDR1 and CDR2 from the germline V gene are LNHDA and SQIVND (reference sequence). Trimming cost V 3 bases and J 2 bases; bases outside gene matches: 7. CDR3 length: 16 residues. As DNA, the CDR3 is TGTGCCAGTAGTATTGGCTCGGGAGGGTTCACAGATACGCAGTATTTT. This sequence encodes CASSIGSGGFTDTQYF.

The V call is TRBV28, the J call TRBJ2-1, with 7 bases that match TRBD2. The CDR3 covers 15 residues. V lost 5 bases to trimming and J lost 6 bases; unmatched junction nucleotides: 10. Germline CDR1 MDHEN, CDR2 SYDVKM. The CDR3 sequence: CASSPRGFIGNEQFF. The CDR3 DNA follows: TGTGCCAGCAGTCCGCGGGGGTTCATAGGCAATGAGCAGTTCTTC. The entire variable domain, with the rest obtained from reference TRBV28 and TRBJ2-1, is as follows: DVKVTQSSRYLVKRTGEKVFLECVQDMDHENMFWYRQDPGLGLRLIYFSYDVKMKEKGDIPEGYSVSREKKERFSLILESASTNQTSMYLCASSPRGFIGNEQFFGPGTRLTVL.

V gene TRBV14 combines with J gene TRBJ1-5, with D maybe TRBD1 (6 bases). Germline CDR1 and CDR2: SGHDN and FVKESK. This CDR3 spans 13 amino acids. V lost 8 bases to trimming and J lost 6 bases, with 14 bases between them. As DNA, the CDR3 is TGTGCCAGCGGGGGGGGCGGAGGTCAGCCCCAGCATTTT. It encodes CASGGGGGQPQHF.

This rearrangement joins TRBV2 to TRBJ2-2; perhaps TRBD2 as D (6 bases). The ends were cut back, 3 bases at V and 0 bases at J, with 20 bases in the middle. Germline assignment: CDR1 SNHLY and CDR2 FYNNEI. The CDR3 covers 19 residues. The CDR3 region is CASSDFEVVRDPNTGELFF. CDR3 DNA: TGTGCCAGCAGTGATTTTGAGGTGGTGCGGGACCCGAACACCGGGGAGCTGTTTTTT.

V is TRBV11-2 and J is TRBJ2-5; TRBD2 is a possible D gene (6 bases). The CDR3 contains 14 residues. Trimming shortened V by 8 bases and J by 5 bases, and 18 bases separated the two germline ends. CDR1 is SGHAT and CDR2 is FQNNGV in the germline V gene. CDR3 sequence reads: CASRGTETLETQYF. CDR3 DNA sequence: TGTGCCAGCCGCGGGACCGAAACTTTGGAGACCCAGTACTTC. The variable domain in full, with the rest retrieved from reference TRBV11-2 and TRBJ2-5, is EAGVAQSPRYKIIEKRQSVAFWCNPISGHATLYWYQQILGQGPKLLIQFQNNGVVDDSQLPKDRFSAERLKGVDSTLKIQPAKLEDSAVYLCASRGTETLETQYFGPGTRLLVL.

V and J are TRBV5-1 and TRBJ2-1, with 7 bases identical to TRBD2. Germline CDR1 is SGHRS and CDR2 is YFSETQ. This CDR3 is 21 amino acids long. Unmatched junction bases numbered 18, after V lost 0 bases and J lost 0 bases. The CDR3 DNA reads as TGCGCCAGCAGCTTGGTCTTCCGCAAACTCTATCTAGCGGCCTCCTACAATGAGCAGTTCTTC. Its protein is CASSLVFRKLYLAASYNEQFF.

The chain uses TRBV27 and TRBJ2-7, with D possibly matching TRBD1 (6 bases). The ends were cut back, 0 bases at V and 2 bases at J, with 8 bases in the middle. Germline V CDR1 and CDR2: MNHEY, SMNVEV (reference sequence). The CDR3 extends over 14 amino acids. In DNA, the CDR3 is TGTGCCAGCAGTTTATCCGCAGGGGCCTACGAGCAGTACTTC. Amino acid sequence: CASSLSAGAYEQYF.

CDR3 residues: CASSLLKLGTGGEKLFF. DNA for the CDR3: TGTGCCAGCAGCCTTTTGAAGCTCGGGACAGGGGGTGAAAAACTGTTTTTT. This chain connects TRBV16 to TRBJ1-4, with 11 bases lining up with TRBD1. The V and J ends lost 4 bases and 7 bases, in that order; junction bases with no gene match: 11. Germline V CDR1 and CDR2: KGHSY, FQNENV. The CDR3 sequence is 17 residues long. The full variable domain, rest sourced from reference TRBV16 and TRBJ1-4, is GEEVAQTPKHLVRGEGQKAKLYCAPIKGHSYVFWYQQVLKNEFKFLISFQNENVFDETGMPKERFSAKCLPNSPCSLEIQATKLEDSAVYFCASSLLKLGTGGEKLFFGSGTQLSVL.

The V gene is TRBV5-1, the J gene TRBJ2-7, with TRBD2 identical over 9 bases. Germline CDR1 is SGHRS and CDR2 is YFSETQ. The CDR3 consists of 13 residues. V trimming: 6 bases; J trimming: 3 bases; junction bases outside the gene matches: 4. CDR3 coding DNA: TGCGCCAGCAATAGCGGGAGAGACTACGAGCAGTACTTC. Protein sequence: CASNSGRDYEQYF.

The genes are TRBV27 and TRBJ2-3; 7 bases are shared with TRBD1. The V and J ends lost 6 bases and 4 bases, in that order; junction bases with no gene match: 16. The CDR3 length is 17 residues. Germline CDR1 and CDR2: MNHEY and SMNVEV (reference sequence). The CDR3 DNA follows: TGTGCCAGCAGAGGGGACAGTTTGCCTTGGTCTTCAGATACGCAGTATTTT. It is translated as CASRGDSLPWSSDTQYF.